The 20 T cell receptor beta chains below were found in one sample sequenced in a study of blood T cell repertoires in COVID-19. TCRdb's table, derived via immunoSEQ multiplex PCR, lists solely in-frame clones and lacks some. The data show 160,000 or so clones, over 70% seen once. Sequences were obtained from PBMCs or T cells enriched from blood (not recorded which). Source of these receptors: a woman aged 40-49 years with acute COVID-19.

This clone has just a few counts. The chain links TRBV27 to TRBJ1-6, with 9 bases identical to TRBD1. This CDR3 is 16 amino acids long. The germline V gene has CDR1 MNHEY and CDR2 SMNVEV (reference sequence). V lost 6 bases and J lost 7; bases outside the gene matches: 10. Here the CDR3 reads CASSPIGGQGNSPLHF. CDR3 coding DNA: TGTGCCAGCAGCCCTATAGGAGGACAGGGGAATTCACCCCTCCACTTT.

The chain carries TRBV3-1 (or the pseudogene TRBV3-2) and TRBJ1-5, with D perhaps matching TRBD1 (5 bases). This CDR3 is built from 13 residues. The germline V gene has CDR1 LGHDT and CDR2 YNNKEL (reference sequence). Trimming removed 5 bases from V and 4 bases from J, with 9 bases in between. Here the CDR3 reads CASSFDRNQPQHF. The CDR3 nucleotides read TGTGCCAGCAGCTTCGACAGAAATCAGCCCCAGCATTTT.

The V gene is TRBV6-1, the J gene TRBJ2-7, with TRBD2 matching 7 bases. Germline trimming cut 3 bases from V and 3 bases from J; bases unmatched to any gene: 14. CDR1 MNHNS and CDR2 SASEGT come from the germline V gene. The CDR3 has 17 amino acids. DNA for the CDR3: TGTGCCAGCAGTGATTCCCCGCGACTAGCCGCGGACTACGAGCAGTACTTC. Its protein is CASSDSPRLAADYEQYF.

The chain recombines TRBV9 with TRBJ1-2; no firm D call. V was cut by 0 bases and J by 4 bases, with 10 bases left in between. The CDR3 loop spans 14 amino acids. Germline-derived CDR1 and CDR2 are SGDLS and YYNGEE. The CDR3 sequence is CASSVDPLGYGYTF. The CDR3 region has the DNA TGTGCCAGCAGCGTAGACCCCCTCGGCTATGGCTACACCTTC.

The chain combines TRBV9 with TRBJ2-7, with D unresolved. There are 15 residues in the CDR3. Germline V gives CDR1 SGDLS, CDR2 YYNGEE. Deletions cut 1 base from V and 0 bases from J, with 11 bases between. Written as DNA, the CDR3 is TGTGCCAGCAGCGTAAATCCGGAGAGCTCCTACGAGCAGTACTTC. Residues: CASSVNPESSYEQYF.

V gene TRBV10-3 combines with J gene TRBJ1-1, with D possibly TRBD1 on 5 matching bases. The germline CDR1 and CDR2 sequences are ENHRY and SYGVKD. The V end lost 6 bases, the J end lost 1 base, and 9 bases lay between the germline ends. The CDR3 extends over 13 amino acids. Written as DNA, the CDR3 is TGTGCCATCAGCCCGACAGCGAACACTGAAGCTTTCTTT. This sequence encodes CAISPTANTEAFF.

This chain uses TRBV29-1 with TRBJ1-1, with TRBD1 identical over 9 bases. Germline CDR1 reads SQVTM; CDR2 reads ANQGSEA. The CDR3 runs 14 residues. With 7 bases clipped from V and 1 base from J, the junction kept 7 bases outside the gene matches. CDR3 coding DNA: TGCAGCGCTCCGGGACAGGGATCGAACACTGAAGCTTTCTTT. The encoded protein is CSAPGQGSNTEAFF.

The chain is built from TRBV6-1 and TRBJ2-1, with D possibly TRBD2 on 5 matching bases. V was pared by 1 base and J by 7 bases, with 17 bases between. CDR3 size: 16 residues. Looked up from germline, CDR1 is MNHNS and CDR2 is SASEGT. The CDR3 coding sequence is TGTGCCAGCAGTGAAGAGGCCAGCGGCCCCCGGAATGAGCAGTTCTTC. This gives the protein CASSEEASGPRNEQFF.

The chain uses TRBV7-8 and TRBJ2-6; D is possibly TRBD2 (5 bases). Germline values: CDR1 SGHVS, CDR2 FQNEAQ. V lost 5 bases and J lost 4, with 6 bases in between. There are 13 residues in the CDR3. CDR3 bases: TGTGCCAGCAGCCCGGGAGGGGCCAACGTCCTGACTTTC. Translation: CASSPGGANVLTF.

The rearrangement joins TRBV3-1 (or the pseudogene TRBV3-2) to TRBJ1-2; no clear D. V was pared by 4 bases and J by 3 bases, with 12 bases between. Germline CDR1 LGHDT, CDR2 YNNKEL (reference sequence). The CDR3 runs to 14 residues. The CDR3: CASSPFPGDYGYTF. CDR3 sequence (DNA): TGTGCCAGCAGCCCCTTCCCGGGAGACTATGGCTACACCTTC.

The chain joins TRBV2 to TRBJ1-5; D call uncertain. This CDR3 is built from 14 residues. Trimming pared 2 bases from V and 1 base from J, leaving 6 bases between. Germline V gene lookup returns CDR1 SNHLY and CDR2 FYNNEI. Here the CDR3 DNA reads TGTGCCAGCAGTGAACGGTTAAGCAATCAGCCCCAGCATTTT. Translated, it gives CASSERLSNQPQHF. Full variable domain (missing parts from reference TRBV2 and TRBJ1-5): EPEVTQTPSHQVTQMGQEVILRCVPISNHLYFYWYRQILGQKVEFLVSFYNNEISEKSEIFDDQFSVERPDGSNFTLKIRSTKLEDSAMYFCASSERLSNQPQHFGDGTRLSIL.

This chain joins TRBV27 and TRBJ1-1; possible D gene TRBD1, 6 bases. This CDR3 contains 15 residues. Trimming stripped 4 bases from V and 1 base from J, with 13 bases between. Germline V lookup: CDR1 MNHEY, CDR2 SMNVEV (reference sequence). The DNA for the CDR3 is TGTGCCAGCAGTTCCGGGACACTTACGAACACTGAAGCTTTCTTT. Protein sequence: CASSSGTLTNTEAFF.

The chain employs TRBV7-9 and TRBJ1-1, with 10 bases identical to TRBD1. CDR1 SEHNR and CDR2 FQNEAQ come from the germline V gene (reference sequence). The CDR3 spans 16 residues. V lost 5 bases to trimming and J lost 1 base; unmatched junction nucleotides: 7. CDR3 residues: CASSEGTGARNTEAFF. The CDR3 region has the DNA TGTGCCAGCAGCGAGGGGACAGGGGCAAGGAACACTGAAGCTTTCTTT.

The table lists this clone with a few counts. This CDR3 is CASSGINRGNIQYF. CDR3 sequence (DNA): TGTGCCAGTAGTGGGATCAATAGGGGAAACATTCAGTACTTC. The chain uses TRBV19 and TRBJ2-4; weak D call: TRBD1 (5 bases). There are 14 residues in the CDR3. Germline V gene data show CDR1 as LNHDA and CDR2 as SQIVND (reference sequence). The ends were cut back, 5 bases at V and 6 bases at J, with 14 bases in the middle. Together with reference TRBV19 and TRBJ2-4, the CDR3 gives the full variable domain: DGGITQSPKYLFRKEGQNVTLSCEQNLNHDAMYWYRQDPGQGLRLIYYSQIVNDFQKGDIAEGYSVSREKKESFPLTVTSAQKNPTAFYLCASSGINRGNIQYFGAGTRLSVL.

This clone was counted once. The rearrangement joins TRBV5-4 to TRBJ1-1; D possibly corresponds to TRBD1 (6 bases). V lost 0 bases, J lost 4 bases, and 13 bases lay in between. This CDR3 is 15 amino acids long. Germline CDR1 and CDR2: SGHNT and YYREEE (reference sequence). The CDR3 protein is CASSLDTGPGTEAFF. The CDR3 nucleotides read TGTGCCAGCAGCTTGGATACAGGGCCAGGCACTGAAGCTTTCTTT. The full variable domain, in which reference TRBV5-4 and TRBJ1-1 provide the parts outside the CDR3, is ETGVTQSPTHLIKTRGQQVTLRCSSQSGHNTVSWYQQALGQGPQFIFQYYREEENGRGNFPPRFSGLQFPNYSSELNVNALELDDSALYLCASSLDTGPGTEAFFGQGTRLTVV.

DNA for the CDR3: TGTGCCAGCAGACCACTGGGGACAGAGTACAATGAGCAGTTCTTC. As protein: CASRPLGTEYNEQFF. The chain has TRBV2 and TRBJ2-1, with 7 nucleotides matching TRBD1. Trimming at V came to 6 bases and at J to 4 bases, leaving 9 bases not matched to a gene. Germline CDR1 SNHLY, CDR2 FYNNEI. The CDR3 has 15 residues. Drawing the rest from reference TRBV2 and TRBJ2-1, the complete variable domain is EPEVTQTPSHQVTQMGQEVILRCVPISNHLYFYWYRQILGQKVEFLVSFYNNEISEKSEIFDDQFSVERPDGSNFTLKIRSTKLEDSAMYFCASRPLGTEYNEQFFGPGTRLTVL.

The chain couples TRBV5-1 to TRBJ2-7; 12 nucleotides agree with TRBD1. From germline, CDR1 is SGHRS and CDR2 YFSETQ. The CDR3 loop spans 15 amino acids. V shed 4 bases, J shed 5 bases, and the junction held 7 bases outside the gene matches. CDR3 sequence: CASSLPGQGANEQYF. The DNA of the CDR3 is TGCGCCAGCAGCCTACCGGGACAGGGGGCCAACGAGCAGTACTTC.

This clone was seen more than once but under ten times. This sample also contains other DNA sequences that code for the same CDR3. The DNA for the CDR3 is TGTGCCATCAGCGGGGGACAGTCAAATCAGCCCCAGCATTTT. This sequence encodes CAISGGQSNQPQHF. The chain combines TRBV10-3 with TRBJ1-5; TRBD1 matches at 7 bases. The J segment lost 4 bases and the V segment lost 6 bases, leaving 6 bases of the junction unmatched. The germline CDR1 and CDR2 sequences are ENHRY and SYGVKD. This CDR3 region has 14 residues.

This clone was seen a single time. This chain joins TRBV11-2 and TRBJ2-2; D unclear. CDR3 length: 17 amino acids. V lost 1 base to trimming and J lost 1 base, with 13 bases between them. Germline CDR1 reads SGHAT; CDR2 reads FQNNGV. CDR3 coding DNA: TGTGCCAGCAGCTTAGGATCCCGCAGTATGAACACCGGGGAGCTGTTTTTT. Amino acid sequence: CASSLGSRSMNTGELFF.

This chain connects TRBV3-1 (or the pseudogene TRBV3-2) to TRBJ1-1; 8 bases line up with TRBD1. The CDR3 length is 15 residues. The ends lost 4 bases at V and 5 bases at J; junction bases unmatched: 9. Per the germline V gene, CDR1 is LGHDT and CDR2 is YNNKEL (reference sequence). In DNA form, the CDR3 reads TGTGCCAGCAGCCGGACAGGGAGTGGGGGTACTGAAGCTTTCTTT. Translated: CASSRTGSGGTEAFF.